A selection of T cell receptor beta chains follows, all from one sample in a study of graft-versus-host responses after intestinal transplantation. Libraries were prepared by immunoSEQ multiplex PCR; TCRdb keeps only in-frame clonotypes and omits some of them. The repertoire has tens of thousands of clones, around 96% of them found once; the top ten carry about 0.8%. Sequences were derived from PBMCs, sampled 16 days after intestinal transplant. These receptors originate from a human patient who received an intestinal transplant, so some T cells may come from the graft donor. The CDR3 runs from the conserved cysteine through the conserved F or W. The listing skips clone size in some rows; elsewhere it reads once, few, many or a size class.

TRBV5-6	.	TRBJ2-7	CASSPWGDGYEQYF
TRBV7-9	.	TRBJ2-7	CASSPGQGYSYEQYF
TRBV19	.	TRBJ2-1	CASSIREVTYNEQFF
TRBV6-1	.	TRBJ2-7	CASSEFSGRAYEQYF
TRBV7-9	once	TRBJ1-1	CASSLGQLEAFF
TRBV11-1	.	TRBJ2-7	CASSLRGSGREQYF
TRBV28	.	TRBJ1-1	CASSQLTGNTEAFF
TRBV7-3	.	TRBJ2-7	CASSSVAGAGEQYF
TRBV6-5	.	TRBJ1-2	CASSYSGGDYGYTF
TRBV13	.	TRBJ2-7	CASSLDGGQAYEQYF
TRBV11-3	.	TRBJ2-2	CASSLAGHPTGELFF
TRBV4-3	.	TRBJ2-5	CASSQGVLAGEVEETQYF
TRBV12-5	.	TRBJ1-2	CASGLDTGRGYTF
TRBV9	.	TRBJ1-2	CASSVSFSYTF
TRBV4-3	.	.	CASSQREGNYEQYF
TRBV14	.	TRBJ2-2	CASREGTALGLFF
TRBV6-6	few	TRBJ1-4	CASSYRGATNEKLFF
TRBV27	.	TRBJ2-1	CASSLTSGSYNEQFF
TRBV29-1	.	TRBJ2-3	CSDTAGDTQYF
TRBV27	.	TRBJ1-5	CASSLSGANQPQHF
TRBV30	once	TRBJ1-6	CAWSQSYDSPLHF
TRBV11-2	.	TRBJ2-3	CASSFSGSTDTQYF